In its sample, the clone carrying this T cell receptor beta chain was seen a few times. Its target is unknown. The sample belongs to a study of identical twins. TCRdb reprocessed the 5' RACE reads with MiXCR, giving one entry per CDR3 protein. The sample has 200,000 to 300,000 distinct CDR3 sequences; 7% are singletons. Study conclusions and caveats: Twin pairs had excess sharing that was weaker in beta out-of-frame sequences.

V dropped 1 base and J dropped 2 bases, with 12 bases sitting between them. Germline V lookup: CDR1 MNHNS, CDR2 SASEGT. The CDR3 extends over 15 amino acids. These same records also appear under a second study, on yellow fever vaccine responses in identical twins.

This TCR was sampled from a woman aged 18-29 years in good health. Sequenced: memory (CD45RO+) T cells sorted from blood. This chain links TRBV6-1 with TRBJ2-7; TRBD2 might be the D (5 bases). CDR3 protein: CASSEGTGFPYEQYF. In DNA form, the CDR3 reads TGTGCCAGCAGTGAAGGTACGGGGTTCCCCTACGAGCAGTACTTC.